This T cell receptor (beta chain) was captured by sequencing in a study of blood T cell repertoires in COVID-19. Across the study: Some COVID-19 samples were acute and others convalescent; all came from the United States, Italy and Spain.

Per the original methods: Amplifying reference gene primers gave estimates of nucleated cell counts. Measured with immunoSEQ multiplex PCR; TCRdb has only the in-frame clones, and not every one. V, J and clone size were drawn from that table, and D and trimming were deduced from the DNA. The sample yields a few hundred thousand clones, about 81% seen once. Specimen: PBMCs or T cells enriched from blood (not recorded which). The clonotype originates from a man aged 40-50 years who had recovered from COVID-19.

CDR3: CASSTAPGAEAFF. CDR3 bases: TGTGCCAGCTCAACCGCGCCCGGGGCTGAAGCTTTCTTT. The chain links TRBV18 to TRBJ1-1; no clear D gene. The germline CDR1 and CDR2 sequences are KGHSH and LQKENI. The germline V and J ends were trimmed by 5 bases and 6 bases, with 13 bases remaining between them. There are 13 residues in the CDR3.